The rows below give T cell receptor beta chains drawn from one sample of a study of CD8+CD57+ T cells in acquired aplastic anemia. TCRdb independently ran MiXCR on the reads; one entry per CDR3 protein. Counted here are 300,000 or so distinct CDR3 sequences, roughly half occurring once; the ten biggest clones make up approximately 8%. Material: sorted CD4+, CD8+, or CD8+CD57+ T cells (not recorded which) from PBMCs. The source is a human donor with severe aplastic anemia or a healthy control (not recorded which). Each CDR3 is given with its conserved first and last residue. D genes are given only for firm matches. Expanded clones get a size class; other rows say once, few or many, or leave the size out.

>.|.|TRBJ2-7|TRBV29-1
TGCAGCTTGGGGTTGGATGGGGGCGATCCTTACGAGCAGTACTTC
CSLGLDGGDPYEQYF
>.|few|TRBJ2-7|TRBV29-1
TGCAGCGTTGATGGTAGGGTTGGCGAGCAGTACTTC
CSVDGRVGEQYF
>TRBD2|.|TRBJ2-1|TRBV19
TGTGCCAGTAGTACGGATACGAGCGGGGCCTACAATGAGCAGTTCTTC
CASSTDTSGAYNEQFF
>.|.|TRBJ2-7|TRBV5-1
TGCGCCAGCACCCCTGACAGTACCTACGAGCAGTACTTC
CASTPDSTYEQYF
>.|few|TRBJ2-7|TRBV27
TGTGCCAGCAGCATTTGGGCGGGTGTGGGGGTCTCGTACGAGCAGTACTTC
CASSIWAGVGVSYEQYF
>.|.|TRBJ2-7|TRBV24-1
TGTGCCACCAGTGATTTGCCGATTACCGTTTACGAGCAGTACTTC
CATSDLPITVYEQYF
>.|many|TRBJ1-1|TRBV25-1
TGTGCCAGCAAGGACCGACAGGAAGCTTTCTTT
CASKDRQEAFF
>.|few|TRBJ2-7|TRBV7-9
TGTGCCAGCAGCTACGACAGATCTCCCTACGAGCAGTACTTC
CASSYDRSPYEQYF
>.|few|TRBJ1-1|TRBV9
TGTGCCAGCAGCGTCCAACTTTCGAACACTGAAGCTTTCTTT
CASSVQLSNTEAFF
>.|.|TRBJ2-1|TRBV25-1
TGTGCCAGCAGTGCTGTACTCAATGAGCAGTTCTTC
CASSAVLNEQFF
>.|.|TRBJ2-7|TRBV15
TGTGCCACCAGCAGAGCTGGTCAGGCAGTATACGAGCAGTACTTC
CATSRAGQAVYEQYF
>.|.|TRBJ2-2|TRBV10-3
TGTGCCATCAGTGAGACGGCCGGCACCGGGGAGCTGTTTTTT
CAISETAGTGELFF
>TRBD1|.|TRBJ1-2|TRBV19
TGTGCCGGTAGTCCAGGGACAGGAAACTATGGCTACACCTTC
CAGSPGTGNYGYTF
>TRBD1|.|TRBJ2-7|TRBV5-4
TGTGCCAGCAGCTTAGATTGGGACAGCGAGCAGTACTTC
CASSLDWDSEQYF
>.|many|TRBJ1-5|TRBV7-9
TGTGCCAGCAGTTCAGCTGATCAGCCCCAGCATTTT
CASSSADQPQHF
>.|.|TRBJ1-4|TRBV9
TGTGCCAGCAGCGAAGAAGGAAGGAAACTGTTTTTT
CASSEEGRKLFF
>TRBD2|many|TRBJ2-2|TRBV7-9
TGTGCCAGCAGCTCCCATGGCGGGGGGGCCTCCGGGGAGCTGTTTTTT
CASSSHGGGASGELFF
>.|few|TRBJ2-5|TRBV15
TGTGCCACCACGCTCAGGGGAGAGGAGACCCAGTACTTC
CATTLRGEETQYF
>.|many|TRBJ1-2|TRBV20-1
TGCAGTGCTAGACAGGACGGGAGATATGGCTACACCTTC
CSARQDGRYGYTF
>.|many|TRBJ2-5|TRBV12-5
TGTGCTAGTGGTTTGGTCAGGACAGCCCAAGAGACCCAGTACTTC
CASGLVRTAQETQYF
>.|many|TRBJ2-2|TRBV5-6
TGTGCCAGCAGCCCACCCCTGAACACCGGGGAGCTGTTTTTT
CASSPPLNTGELFF
>TRBD1|.|TRBJ2-5|TRBV7-7
TGTGCTAGCAGCTTAGCACTCACAGGGGGCCAGGAGACCCAGTACTTC
CASSLALTGGQETQYF
>.|many|TRBJ2-3|TRBV7-9
TGTGCCAGCAGCTTAGTCGGCGGGTCCGGGGAGGATACGCAGTATTTT
CASSLVGGSGEDTQYF
>.|.|TRBJ1-5|TRBV30
TGTGCCTGGAGTCAATCCTTTGGAGGGGATCAGCCCCAGCATTTT
CAWSQSFGGDQPQHF
>.|many|TRBJ1-6|TRBV9
TGTGCCAGCAGCGCGGGACGGTATAATTCACCCCTCCACTTT
CASSAGRYNSPLHF
>.|.|TRBJ1-2|TRBV7-9
TGTGCCAGCAGCTTAGTAGTAGGCGATGGCTACACCTTC
CASSLVVGDGYTF
>.|.|TRBJ1-2|TRBV15
TGTGCCACCAGCCGGTCGGGACCCGCTTATGGCTACACCTTC
CATSRSGPAYGYTF
>.|many|TRBJ1-1|TRBV5-8
TGTGCCAGCAGCTTCTGGGCGCAAATGAACACTGAAGCTTTCTTT
CASSFWAQMNTEAFF
>TRBD2|many|TRBJ2-5|TRBV9
TGTGCCAGCAGCGCGGGGACTAGCTTCGAGACCCAGTACTTC
CASSAGTSFETQYF
>.|once|TRBJ2-1|TRBV7-9
TGTGCCATCGAGTCCCGGGCTCCCTACAATGAGCAGTTCTTC
CAIESRAPYNEQFF
>.|many|TRBJ2-1|TRBV6-5
TGTGCCAGCCTCGACCTAAACCGTTACAATGAGCAGTTCTTC
CASLDLNRYNEQFF
>.|.|TRBJ2-5|TRBV20-1
TGCAGTGCTAGAGGGACTTCGGGGTTGGAGACCCAGTACTTC
CSARGTSGLETQYF
>.|many|TRBJ2-7|TRBV5-1
TGCGCCAGCAGCTTGGCCGCTGGGGACTACGAGCAGTACTTC
CASSLAAGDYEQYF
>.|many|TRBJ1-4|TRBV4-2
TGTGCCAGCAGCCCAGTTCGGGGAGGCACTAATGAAAAACTGTTTTTT
CASSPVRGGTNEKLFF
>.|many|TRBJ2-5|TRBV14
TGTGCCAGCAGTCAGGGATTTGGGACCCAGTACTTC
CASSQGFGTQYF
>.|many|TRBJ1-1|TRBV5-1
TGCGCCAGCAGCTTGGCCCTCAGGACAGAGATGAACACTGAAGCTTTCTTT
CASSLALRTEMNTEAFF
>.|once|TRBJ2-7|TRBV14
TGTGCCAGCAGCCAATACTCCTACGAGCAGTACTTC
CASSQYSYEQYF
>TRBD1|.|TRBJ2-2|TRBV12-3/TRBV12-4
TGTGCCAGCGAATTAGGGTGGTCAGGGGGTCGCACCGGGGAGCTGTTTTTT
CASELGWSGGRTGELFF
>TRBD2|.|TRBJ2-5|TRBV7-6
TGTGCCAGCAGCCTCCCGACTAGCGGGGCGGTGGCGACCCAGTACTTC
CASSLPTSGAVATQYF
>.|few|TRBJ2-7|TRBV14
TGTGCCAGCAGCCAAGTACTCTACGAGCAGTACTTC
CASSQVLYEQYF
>.|.|TRBJ2-5|TRBV20-1
TGCAGTGCTAGAGACCTCGGGCGAGAGACCCAGTACTTC
CSARDLGRETQYF
>.|.|TRBJ2-3|TRBV2
TGTGCCAGCGGGGTAAGCGTAGGAGCAGATACGCAGTATTTT
CASGVSVGADTQYF
>.|.|TRBJ2-1|TRBV29-1
TGCAGCGTTGAAGATCGGGCGGGTAATGAGCAGTTCTTC
CSVEDRAGNEQFF
>.|.|TRBJ1-1|TRBV24-1
TGTGCCACCATGTGTCGGGAAGTGAACACTGAAGCTTTCTTT
CATMCREVNTEAFF
>.|.|TRBJ2-2|TRBV10-3
TGTGCTGGGCTGTTGGCCGGGAACACCGGGGAGCTGTTTTTT
CAGLLAGNTGELFF
>TRBD1|few|TRBJ2-5|TRBV18
TGTGCCAGCTCAACCGGGACAGGGGAGACCCAGTACTTC
CASSTGTGETQYF
>.|many|TRBJ2-2|TRBV24-1
TGTGCCACCAGTGACCGGGTCGGGGAGCTGTTTTTT
CATSDRVGELFF
>.|.|TRBJ2-1|TRBV20-1
TGCAGTGCTAGAGGCGGGGGCCCAAACAATGAGCAGTTCTTC
CSARGGGPNNEQFF
>.|.|TRBJ1-6|TRBV7-2
TGTGCCAGCAGCTTGAGGTCGGGGGATAATTCACCCCTCCACTTT
CASSLRSGDNSPLHF
>.|.|TRBJ2-1|TRBV7-6
TGTGCCAGCAGCTTCGGAGGGAACGGCAATGAGCAGTTCTTC
CASSFGGNGNEQFF
>.|.|TRBJ2-1|TRBV20-1
TGCAGTGCTAGTTTCCGGTCACTACACAATGAGCAGTTCTTC
CSASFRSLHNEQFF
>.|few|TRBJ2-5|TRBV14
TGTGCCAGCGGGGTCGGAGAACAGACCCAGTACTTC
CASGVGEQTQYF
>.|.|TRBJ1-3|TRBV20-1
TGCAGTGCTAGCCGAGTCGGGGGCGGAAACACCATATATTTT
CSASRVGGGNTIYF
>.|.|TRBJ2-7|TRBV29-1
TGCAGCGTTATTGCGGCAGGGTGGGGTGAGCAGTACTTC
CSVIAAGWGEQYF